This TCR beta chain comes out of a study of CD8+CD57+ T cells in acquired aplastic anemia. Genomic DNA served as template for TCR beta VDJ and CDR3 profiling. TCRdb used MiXCR to reprocess the reads, holding one entry per CDR3 protein. Counted here are 150,000 to 200,000 distinct CDR3 sequences, approximately 60% occurring once; the ten biggest clones make up 45%. Trimming cost V 1 base and J 4 bases, with 10 bases left between them. CDR1 is SEHNR and CDR2 is FQNEAQ in the germline V gene (reference sequence). CDR3 length: 14 residues. This clonotype was picked up one time. This receptor was identified in a human donor in good health. The chain carries TRBV7-9 and TRBJ1-1; no definite D call. The sequenced sample was sorted CD4+, CD8+, or CD8+CD57+ T cells (not recorded which) from PBMCs. CDR3 sequence reads: CASSLDRQPTEAFF. CDR3 nucleotide sequence: TGTGCCAGCAGCTTAGATCGGCAGCCCACTGAAGCTTTCTTT.